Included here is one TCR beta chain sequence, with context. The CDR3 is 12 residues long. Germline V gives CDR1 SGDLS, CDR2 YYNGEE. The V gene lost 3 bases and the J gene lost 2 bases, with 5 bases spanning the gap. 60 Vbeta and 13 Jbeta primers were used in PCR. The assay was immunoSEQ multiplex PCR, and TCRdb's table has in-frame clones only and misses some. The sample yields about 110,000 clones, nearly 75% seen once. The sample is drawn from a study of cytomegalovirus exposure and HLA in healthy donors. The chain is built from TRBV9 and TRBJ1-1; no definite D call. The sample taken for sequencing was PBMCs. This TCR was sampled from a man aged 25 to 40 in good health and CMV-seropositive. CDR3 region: CASSAPNTEAFF. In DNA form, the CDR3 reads TGTGCCAGCAGCGCCCCTAACACTGAAGCTTTCTTT.